One and the same sample provided the 22 T cell receptor beta chains below, sequenced in a study of Ad26.COV2.S vaccination and SARS-CoV-2 variants. The protocol was immunoSEQ multiplex PCR, while the TCRdb copy is restricted to in-frame clones and leaves out a portion. In the table there are about 390,000 clones, around 85% of which are singletons. Treatment given: roughly 20 received Ad26.COV2.S at low or high dose, single or two shots; several received placebo; per-sample allocation not given. Sample collection was performed on day 63 after the first vaccine or placebo injection. Sequenced here: peripheral blood, sampled in a trial of Ad26.COV2.S vaccine versus placebo. These TCRs come from a person between 18 and 65 years old who received the Ad26.COV2.S COVID-19 vaccine or a placebo.

The chain uses TRBV6-4 and TRBJ1-4, with D possibly matching TRBD1 (5 bases). The CDR3 loop spans 18 amino acids. Germline V gives CDR1 MRHNA, CDR2 SNTAGT. V was cut by 5 bases and J by 0 bases, with 19 bases left in between. The CDR3 sequence: CASSTNRDGYATNEKLFF. The CDR3, as DNA: TGTGCCAGCAGTACGAACCGGGACGGGTATGCAACTAATGAAAAACTGTTTTTT.

The rearrangement links TRBV5-1 to TRBJ2-1; possible D gene TRBD2, 5 bases. The CDR3 is made up of 15 amino acids. Per germline, CDR1 SGHRS and CDR2 YFSETQ. Trimming left V 5 bases short and J 8 bases short, with 20 bases between. Written as DNA, the CDR3 is TGCGCCAGCAGTCCTCCCCCCTCGGGGTCGGATGAGCAGTTCTTC. Translated: CASSPPPSGSDEQFF.

V gene TRBV12-5 combines with J gene TRBJ2-7, with D unclear. Germline V lookup: CDR1 LGHNT, CDR2 FRNRAP. V was pared by 2 bases and J by 4 bases, with 6 bases between. The CDR3 has 12 residues. The CDR3 region is CASGLTGYEQYF. DNA of the CDR3: TGTGCTAGTGGTTTGACCGGGTACGAGCAGTACTTC. Full variable domain (rest looked up from reference TRBV12-5 and TRBJ2-7): DARVTQTPRHKVTEMGQEVTMRCQPILGHNTVFWYRQTMMQGLELLAYFRNRAPLDDSGMPKDRFSAEMPDATLATLKIQPSEPRDSAVYFCASGLTGYEQYFGPGTRLTVT.

The gene calls are TRBV5-1 and TRBJ1-2; the D is unclear. This CDR3 has 14 residues. Between the trimmed V and J ends, which lost 0 bases and 4 bases, there was a span of 10 bases. CDR1 is SGHRS and CDR2 is YFSETQ in the germline V gene. For the CDR3, the DNA is TGCGCCAGCAGCTTGGTTTCTGCCTCCTATGGCTACACCTTC. Its translation is CASSLVSASYGYTF.

This clone came up a few times. This chain uses TRBV4-2 with TRBJ1-6, with D maybe TRBD1 (5 bases). Per germline, CDR1 LGHNA and CDR2 YNFKEQ. The CDR3 has 13 amino acids. Deletions cut 4 bases from V and 7 bases from J, with 8 bases between. The CDR3 DNA follows: TGTGCCAGCAGCCTCGGGGACAATTCACCCCTCCACTTT. This translates into CASSLGDNSPLHF.

In this sample, this clone turned up a few times. J is TRBJ1-1 and V is TRBV2; maybe TRBD1 (6 bases). The CDR3 extends over 13 amino acids. The germline CDR1 and CDR2 sequences are SNHLY and FYNNEI. V lost 6 bases to trimming and J lost 3 bases, with 11 bases between them. For the CDR3, the DNA is TGTGCCAGCAGATACTCAGGGGACACTGAAGCTTTCTTT. As protein: CASRYSGDTEAFF.

The chain joins TRBV27 to TRBJ1-1; D may be TRBD1 (6 bases). The CDR3 has 15 residues. Trimming took 5 bases from V and 7 from J, leaving 20 bases between them. Germline V lookup: CDR1 MNHEY, CDR2 SMNVEV (reference sequence). The CDR3 DNA reads TGTGCCAGCAGTAGATACGGACAGAACCCAGATGAAGCTTTCTTT. Its protein product is CASSRYGQNPDEAFF.

The V gene is TRBV7-2, the J gene TRBJ2-5, with TRBD2 matching over 11 bases. The V segment lost 2 bases and the J segment 1 base; nucleotides outside the gene matches: 6. The germline V gene encodes CDR1 SGHTA and CDR2 FQGNSA. There are 17 residues in the CDR3. CDR3 loop: CASSLLISGGGQETQYF. CDR3 sequence (DNA): TGTGCCAGCAGCTTACTTATTAGCGGGGGGGGCCAAGAGACCCAGTACTTC.

The chain carries TRBV19 and TRBJ1-1; perhaps TRBD1 as D (6 bases). CDR1 is LNHDA and CDR2 is SQIVND in the germline V gene (reference sequence). V dropped 7 bases and J dropped 1 base, with 10 bases sitting between them. CDR3 length equals 13 residues. In DNA, the CDR3 is TGTGCCAGTACCAGGGGACAGAACACTGAAGCTTTCTTT. Protein: CASTRGQNTEAFF.

This clone was seen more than once but under ten times. The chain has TRBV19 and TRBJ2-1, with 7 nucleotides matching TRBD1. This CDR3 is built from 13 residues. The J segment lost 9 bases and the V segment lost 5 bases, leaving 7 bases of the junction unmatched. Per germline, CDR1 LNHDA and CDR2 SQIVND (reference sequence). The CDR3 DNA is TGTGCCAGTAGTCGCCTACCAGGGGGTGAGCAGTTCTTC. Protein: CASSRLPGGEQFF.

This clone was seen only once. The chain employs TRBV4-1 and TRBJ2-1; D possibly corresponds to TRBD2 (6 bases). There are 17 residues in the CDR3. V lost 0 bases, J lost 10 bases, and 22 bases lay in between. CDR1 and CDR2 from the germline V gene are MGHRA and YSYEKL. The CDR3 nucleotides are TGCGCCAGCAGCCAAGAGTTTTCGGGACTCCCTACTTTCGAGCAGTTCTTC. Protein product: CASSQEFSGLPTFEQFF.

This chain links TRBV4-1 with TRBJ1-5, with D maybe TRBD1 (6 bases). The CDR3 consists of 17 residues. Looked up from germline, CDR1 is MGHRA and CDR2 is YSYEKL. V was pared by 0 bases and J by 3 bases, with 15 bases between. The chain's CDR3 is CASSQDLSRGPNQPQHF. The CDR3 DNA reads TGCGCCAGCAGCCAAGATCTGAGTCGGGGGCCCAATCAGCCCCAGCATTTT.

The chain uses TRBV4-1 and TRBJ2-1; the D gene is possibly TRBD2 (6 bases). Germline loops: CDR1 MGHRA, CDR2 YSYEKL. V was pared by 4 bases and J by 9 bases, with 19 bases between. The CDR3 runs to 15 residues. The CDR3 nucleotides are TGCGCCAGCAGCCCAACCAAATCAGGGCGGGGTGAGCAGTTCTTC. This codes for CASSPTKSGRGEQFF.

The gene calls are TRBV19 and TRBJ2-1; TRBD1 is a possible D gene (6 bases). This CDR3 spans 14 amino acids. Trimming pared 2 bases from V and 4 bases from J, leaving 9 bases between. In germline, CDR1 is LNHDA, CDR2 SQIVND (reference sequence). The CDR3: CASSISRGYNEQFF. The CDR3 bases are TGTGCCAGTAGTATAAGCAGGGGTTACAATGAGCAGTTCTTC.

The rearrangement uses TRBV2 and TRBJ1-6, with a possible D match to TRBD1 (6 bases). Germline CDR1 reads SNHLY; CDR2 reads FYNNEI. CDR3 length equals 15 residues. The V end lost 3 bases, the J end lost 7 bases, and 13 bases lay between the germline ends. The DNA for the CDR3 is TGTGCCAGCAGTGATTGGCGGGGGCGGAATTCACCCCTCCACTTT. Its protein product is CASSDWRGRNSPLHF.

This chain uses TRBV7-2 with TRBJ2-7; 9 nucleotides match TRBD2. V lost 1 base, J lost 3 bases, and 4 bases stayed unmatched. This CDR3 has 15 residues. CDR1 and CDR2 from the germline V gene are SGHTA and FQGNSA. The CDR3 is CASSLDSGGRYEQYF. The CDR3 DNA sequence: TGTGCCAGCAGCTTAGATAGCGGGGGACGCTACGAGCAGTACTTC.

The gene calls are TRBV11-2 and TRBJ2-1; 7 positions agree with TRBD1. Germline-derived CDR1 and CDR2 are SGHAT and FQNNGV. Trimming cost V 1 base and J 6 bases; bases outside gene matches: 3. The CDR3 extends over 14 amino acids. The CDR3 sequence: CASSLGAGGNEQFF. The CDR3 nucleotides read TGTGCCAGCAGCTTAGGAGCAGGGGGCAATGAGCAGTTCTTC.

This chain joins TRBV6-1 and TRBJ2-1; 7 positions match TRBD1. Looked up from germline, CDR1 is MNHNS and CDR2 is SASEGT. This CDR3 has 14 amino acids. The V segment lost 6 bases and the J segment 9 bases; nucleotides outside the gene matches: 11. CDR3 in amino acids: CASRTGQAGGEQFF. DNA for the CDR3: TGTGCCAGCAGGACCGGACAGGCGGGTGGTGAGCAGTTCTTC.

The chain recombines TRBV5-8 with TRBJ1-1; TRBD1 matches at 8 bases. Germline V CDR1 and CDR2: SGHTS, YDEGEE. The CDR3 extends over 15 amino acids. Unmatched junction bases numbered 6, after V lost 4 bases and J lost 1 base. CDR3 loop: CASSLRTGSNTEAFF. The CDR3 region has the DNA TGTGCCAGCAGCCTTCGGACAGGGTCGAACACTGAAGCTTTCTTT.

V usage is TRBV30 and J usage is TRBJ1-1; TRBD1 matches at 9 bases. The ends lost 8 bases at V and 5 bases at J; junction bases unmatched: 9. CDR1 is GTSNPN and CDR2 is SVGIG in the germline V gene (reference sequence). This CDR3 contains 13 residues. The DNA of the CDR3 is TGTGCCGCGGACAGGGGTCAGGGGACTGAAGCTTTCTTT. Protein product: CAADRGQGTEAFF.

V usage is TRBV3-1 (or the pseudogene TRBV3-2) and J usage is TRBJ2-3; D unclear. V gave up 6 bases and J gave up 14 bases, with 24 bases separating them. Per germline, CDR1 LGHDT and CDR2 YNNKEL (reference sequence). CDR3 length equals 14 residues. The CDR3 is CASRKVGSLNGLYF. CDR3 bases: TGTGCCAGCAGGAAAGTCGGTAGTCTGAATGGGCTGTATTTT.

This clone has just one count. The genes are TRBV7-2 and TRBJ2-3; TRBD2 is a possible D gene (5 bases). CDR1 is SGHTA, CDR2 FQGNSA, per germline. The CDR3 is made up of 15 amino acids. V gave up 3 bases and J gave up 4 bases, with 14 bases separating them. The CDR3 reads CASSFGGFPADTQYF. The DNA for the CDR3 is TGTGCCAGCAGCTTCGGAGGCTTCCCCGCAGATACGCAGTATTTT. Full variable domain (rest looked up from reference TRBV7-2 and TRBJ2-3): GAGVSQSPSNKVTEKGKDVELRCDPISGHTALYWYRQSLGQGLEFLIYFQGNSAPDKSGLPSDRFSAERTGGSVSTLTIQRTQQEDSAVYLCASSFGGFPADTQYFGPGTRLTVL.